This T cell receptor (beta chain) comes out of a study of blood T cells in healthy people across ages. Study-wide findings and caveats: Long-lived donors exceeded aged donors in naive CD4+ cells and diversity.

Combining a sample-barcoded 5' primer with a J-beta primer mix, a second PCR ran for about 7 to 11 cycles. Every cDNA molecule carried a tag from a template-switch adaptor bearing 12 random nucleotides. Each single sample gave us at least 3 million CDR3-containing paired-end reads. TCRdb redid the calling of the 5' RACE reads with MiXCR, one entry per CDR3 protein. The table records 950,000 to 1,200,000 distinct CDR3 sequences, around two fifths of them present only once. The V end lost 8 bases, the J end lost 6 bases, and 12 bases lay between the germline ends. Germline V gene lookup returns CDR1 SGHDN and CDR2 FVKESK. The CDR3 has 12 amino acids. As regards this clonotype: Its target is unknown.

This TCR was recovered from a man aged 18 to 35 in good health. The V call is TRBV14, the J call TRBJ2-3, with D uncertain. The source material was blood. The DNA for the CDR3 is TGTGCCAGCGCGACCCTGGGGGATACGCAGTATTTT. Translated, it gives CASATLGDTQYF.